This TCR beta chain appears in the sequencing data of a study of blood T cell repertoires in COVID-19. About the study: Samples came from the United States, Italy and Spain, spanning acute and convalescent COVID-19. The cDNA or gDNA used as material had been derived from T cells, B-cell-depleted T cells, or PBMCs.

V lost 6 bases to trimming and J lost 1 base, with 15 bases between them. CDR1 MNHEY and CDR2 SVGAGI come from the germline V gene. This CDR3 region has 15 residues. Authors' data handling: Reference gene primer amplification yielded estimated nucleated cell counts. Using immunoSEQ multiplex PCR, the repertoire was profiled, and TCRdb retains in-frame clones only, with some absent. V, J and clone size derive from that table, while D and trimming were established from the DNA sequence. The sample includes 200,000 to 250,000 clones, 82% of them seen just once. The TCR sequence derives from a woman aged 80 or over with acute or convalescent COVID-19. J is TRBJ1-1 and V is TRBV6-5; D gene unclear. The sequenced material came from peripheral blood. The DNA of the CDR3 is TGTGCCAGCAGACCACTCACGAGGGCGAACACTGAAGCTTTCTTT. It is translated as CASRPLTRANTEAFF.